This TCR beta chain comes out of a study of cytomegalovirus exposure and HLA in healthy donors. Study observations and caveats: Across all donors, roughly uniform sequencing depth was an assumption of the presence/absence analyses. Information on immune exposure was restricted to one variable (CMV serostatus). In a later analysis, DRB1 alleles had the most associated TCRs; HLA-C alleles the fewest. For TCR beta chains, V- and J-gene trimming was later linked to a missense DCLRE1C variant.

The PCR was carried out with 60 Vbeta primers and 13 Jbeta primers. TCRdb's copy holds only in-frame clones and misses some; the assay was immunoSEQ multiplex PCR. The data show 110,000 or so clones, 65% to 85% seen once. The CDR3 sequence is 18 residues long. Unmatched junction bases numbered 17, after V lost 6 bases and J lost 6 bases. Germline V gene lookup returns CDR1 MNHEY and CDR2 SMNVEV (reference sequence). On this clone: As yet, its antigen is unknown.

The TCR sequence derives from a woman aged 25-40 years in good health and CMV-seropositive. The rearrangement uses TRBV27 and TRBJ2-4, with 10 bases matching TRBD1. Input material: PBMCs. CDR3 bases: TGTGCCAGCAGAGGGGGACCGGGACAGGGGTTTTCGGGAAACATTCAGTACTTC. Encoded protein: CASRGGPGQGFSGNIQYF.